These 18 T cell receptor beta chains were all obtained from the same sample, sequenced in a study of human T cells and chemical hapten exposure. Time point given: pre-sensitization, week 0. Treatment reported: therapeutic diphenylcyclopropenone sensitization with weekly scalp DPC. Via MiXCR, TCRdb re-called the RACE reads, giving one row per CDR3 protein. The table includes under 200,000 distinct CDR3 sequences, just under 30% detected once. The specimen was whole blood, collected in connection with sensitization to the hapten diphenylcyclopropenone (DPC). These receptors all stem from a woman in her thirties with alopecia areata. Some clones in this sample may be carry-over from other donors' samples.

The chain carries TRBV7-8 and TRBJ1-5, with D possibly TRBD1 on 5 matching bases. Germline CDR1 is SGHVS and CDR2 is FQNEAQ. The CDR3 has 16 residues. V lost 3 bases to trimming and J lost 2 bases, with 14 bases between them. CDR3 nucleotides: TGTGCCAGCAGCTTCACCCCGGGGGTTGGCAATCAGCCCCAGCATTTT. Residues: CASSFTPGVGNQPQHF.

This rearrangement joins TRBV18 to TRBJ1-5, with D possibly TRBD1 on 5 matching bases. CDR1 is KGHSH and CDR2 is LQKENI in the germline V gene. The CDR3 contains 14 residues. V was trimmed by 4 bases and J by 4 bases, leaving 11 bases between them. For the CDR3, the DNA is TGTGCCAGCTCACGCAGGGAGGGGAATCAGCCCCAGCATTTT. Translated: CASSRREGNQPQHF.

The chain combines TRBV11-3 with TRBJ2-6; D might be TRBD1 (6 bases). The V and J ends lost 5 bases and 1 base respectively, with 12 bases between them. There are 16 residues in the CDR3. The V gene's germline CDR1 is SGHNT and CDR2 YENEEA. CDR3 bases: TGTGCCAGCAGCCAAAGCAGGGGATCTGGGGCCAACGTCCTGACTTTC. Translated: CASSQSRGSGANVLTF.

This clonotype has more than one count but fewer than ten. J is TRBJ1-2 and V is TRBV7-2; TRBD1 matches 9 bases. Germline-derived CDR1 and CDR2 are SGHTA and FQGNSA. Trimming cost V 1 base and J 4 bases; bases outside gene matches: 7. The length of the CDR3 is 16 residues. The CDR3 nucleotides read TGTGCCAGCAGCTTAGAATCGGGGACAGGGCCCTATGGCTACACCTTC. Residues: CASSLESGTGPYGYTF.

This clonotype was counted only a few times. The J gene is TRBJ2-1, the V gene TRBV9, with a tentative D call TRBD2 (6 bases). This CDR3 contains 14 residues. V lost 3 bases and J lost 9, with 16 bases in between. The germline V gene has CDR1 SGDLS and CDR2 YYNGEE. The CDR3 sequence is CASSAGTSYTEQFF. For the CDR3, the DNA is TGTGCCAGCAGCGCCGGGACTTCTTATACTGAGCAGTTCTTC.

This clonotype showed up just a few times. The V and J genes are TRBV20-1 and TRBJ2-1; possible D gene TRBD1, 6 bases. CDR1 DFQATT and CDR2 SNEGSKA come from the germline V gene (reference sequence). V dropped 0 bases and J dropped 10 bases, with 19 bases sitting between them. The CDR3 contains 15 residues. The DNA for the CDR3 is TGCAGTGCTAGAGATCGCGCAGGGGTCTGGGAGGAGCAGTTCTTC. This gives the protein CSARDRAGVWEEQFF.

CDR3 loop: CAISEYFLQTRYEQYF. The CDR3 DNA reads as TGTGCCATCAGTGAGTATTTTCTACAGACCCGCTACGAGCAGTACTTC. The rearrangement links TRBV10-3 to TRBJ2-7, with D unclear. Germline V gives CDR1 ENHRY, CDR2 SYGVKD. Trimming stripped 1 base from V and 3 bases from J, with 16 bases between. The CDR3 is made up of 16 amino acids.

In its sample, this clonotype was seen many times. The rearrangement joins TRBV29-1 to TRBJ1-4, with a weak D call TRBD1 (5 bases). CDR3 length: 13 residues. Germline V gives CDR1 SQVTM, CDR2 ANQGSEA. The V and J ends lost 3 bases and 7 bases respectively, with 12 bases between them. CDR3 DNA sequence: TGCAGCGTTGACGGGGGAACCCTTGAAAAACTGTTTTTT. It encodes CSVDGGTLEKLFF.

This clonotype has a count of ten or more. V gene TRBV28 combines with J gene TRBJ2-7, with unresolved D. V was clipped by 4 bases and J by 5 bases, with 6 bases between them. The V gene's germline CDR1 is MDHEN and CDR2 SYDVKM. CDR3 length equals 11 residues. The chain's CDR3 is CASSSPNEQYF. CDR3 DNA: TGTGCCAGCAGTTCTCCCAACGAGCAGTACTTC.

The chain recombines TRBV5-1 with TRBJ1-1; tentatively, D is TRBD1 (6 bases). The CDR3 is made up of 14 amino acids. V was cut by 4 bases and J by 0 bases, with 10 bases left in between. The germline V gene has CDR1 SGHRS and CDR2 YFSETQ. The DNA of the CDR3 is TGCGCCAGCAGCCCCGGGACACTGAACACTGAAGCTTTCTTT. Protein sequence: CASSPGTLNTEAFF.

This clonotype was detected a few times. J is TRBJ2-7 and V is TRBV7-2, with no clear D. The V gene lost 3 bases and the J gene lost 4 bases, with 10 bases spanning the gap. CDR3 length: 13 residues. CDR1 is SGHTA, CDR2 FQGNSA, per germline. The CDR3 sequence: CASSFYMEYEQYF. CDR3 nucleotides: TGTGCCAGCAGCTTCTATATGGAGTACGAGCAGTACTTC.

This clonotype has more than one count but fewer than ten. The chain has TRBV10-3 and TRBJ2-7; a weak D match, TRBD1 (6 bases). CDR1 and CDR2 (germline): ENHRY, SYGVKD. The V end was cut by 4 bases, the J end by 0 bases, with 10 bases between. The CDR3 runs 14 residues. The CDR3 DNA is TGTGCCATCAGTGGACAGGAGCCCTCCTACGAGCAGTACTTC. This gives the protein CAISGQEPSYEQYF.

The chain couples TRBV5-1 to TRBJ2-3; 7 bases line up with TRBD2. This CDR3 has 16 residues. CDR1 and CDR2 from the germline V gene are SGHRS and YFSETQ. V lost 0 bases, J lost 0 bases, and 4 bases stayed unmatched. The CDR3 DNA follows: TGCGCCAGCAGCTTGGGGCTAGCGGATAGCACAGATACGCAGTATTTT. This encodes CASSLGLADSTDTQYF.

This clonotype was seen repeatedly, ten times or more. The chain couples TRBV28 to TRBJ1-5, with a weak D call TRBD1 (6 bases). This CDR3 is built from 12 residues. Germline V CDR1 and CDR2: MDHEN, SYDVKM. V was pared by 8 bases and J by 4 bases, with 9 bases between. The CDR3 loop is CASRTANQPQHF. The CDR3 DNA reads as TGTGCCAGCCGGACAGCAAATCAGCCCCAGCATTTT.

This chain joins TRBV13 and TRBJ2-6; D possibly corresponds to TRBD1 (5 bases). The CDR3 runs to 16 residues. V was trimmed by 0 bases and J by 2 bases, leaving 8 bases between them. Per the germline V gene, CDR1 is PRHDT and CDR2 is FYEKMQ (reference sequence). CDR3 nucleotide sequence: TGTGCCAGCAGCTTAGGAAGGGGTGCTGGGGCCAACGTCCTGACTTTC. Encoded protein: CASSLGRGAGANVLTF.

The CDR3 DNA is TGTGCCAGCAGTTTTTCAGGTCCGGCTAGCGGGGGCCAGAATTACAATGAGCAGTTCTTC. This encodes CASSFSGPASGGQNYNEQFF. The chain recombines TRBV28 with TRBJ2-1, with 10 bases lining up with TRBD2. The CDR3 spans 20 residues. The germline CDR1 and CDR2 sequences are MDHEN and SYDVKM. The V segment lost 3 bases and the J segment 4 bases; nucleotides outside the gene matches: 18.

The chain has TRBV7-9 and TRBJ2-1; D possibly corresponds to TRBD1 (6 bases). With 0 bases removed from V and 10 bases from J, the gap between germline ends came to 7 bases. CDR3 length equals 12 residues. Per the germline V gene, CDR1 is SEHNR and CDR2 is FQNEAQ (reference sequence). The CDR3 is CASSLAGTEQFF. The CDR3, as DNA: TGTGCCAGCAGCTTAGCTGGGACAGAGCAGTTCTTC.

This clonotype has only a few counts. CDR3 in DNA: TGCAGTACCTCCAGACAGGGCACTAGAATTTCCGACGAGCAGTACTTC. Translation: CSTSRQGTRISDEQYF. The chain has TRBV20-1 and TRBJ2-7, with 7 bases that match TRBD1. The CDR3 sequence is 16 residues long. J was trimmed by 5 bases and V by 8 bases; bases with no gene match: 21. Germline V gene data show CDR1 as DFQATT and CDR2 as SNEGSKA (reference sequence).